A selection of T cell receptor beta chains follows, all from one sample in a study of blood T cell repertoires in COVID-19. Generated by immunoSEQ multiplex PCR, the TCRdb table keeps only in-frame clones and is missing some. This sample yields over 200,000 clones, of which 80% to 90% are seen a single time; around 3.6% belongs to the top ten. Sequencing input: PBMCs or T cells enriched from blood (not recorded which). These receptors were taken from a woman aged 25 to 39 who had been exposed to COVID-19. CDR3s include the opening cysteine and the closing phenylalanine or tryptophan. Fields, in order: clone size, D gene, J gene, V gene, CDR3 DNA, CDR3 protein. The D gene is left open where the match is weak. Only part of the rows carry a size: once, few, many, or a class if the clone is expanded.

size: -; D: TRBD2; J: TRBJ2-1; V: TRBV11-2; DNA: TGTGCCAGCAGCGTTCCGGGACTAGCGACCACTGAGCAGTTCTTC; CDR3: CASSVPGLATTEQFF
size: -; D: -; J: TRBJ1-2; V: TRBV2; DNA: TGTGCCAGCAGAGCTCTAGGAATTACCAAATTCTATGGCTACACCTTC; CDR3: CASRALGITKFYGYTF
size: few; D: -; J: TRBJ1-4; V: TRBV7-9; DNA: TGTGCCAGCAGCTCCTTAAAACAGGGTGGGAAGGAAAAACTGTTTTTT; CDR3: CASSSLKQGGKEKLFF
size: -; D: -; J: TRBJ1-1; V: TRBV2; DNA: TGTGCCAGCAGTGTAAGAGGTACTGAAGCTTTCTTT; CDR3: CASSVRGTEAFF
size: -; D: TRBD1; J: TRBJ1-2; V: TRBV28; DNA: TGTGCCAGCAGAGGACAGGGAGATCCCTATGGCTACACCTTC; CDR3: CASRGQGDPYGYTF
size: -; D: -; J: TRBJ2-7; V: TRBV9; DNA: TGTGCCAGCAGCGTCGGGGGGAGCAGGGGAGCCTACGAGCAGTACTTC; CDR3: CASSVGGSRGAYEQYF
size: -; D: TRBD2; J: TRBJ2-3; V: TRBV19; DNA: TGTGCCAGTAGTACCGGACTAGCTTGGGGGGAGTTAACGCAGTATTTT; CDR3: CASSTGLAWGELTQYF
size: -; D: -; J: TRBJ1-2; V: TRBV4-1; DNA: TGCGCCAGCAGCCACCCCCCCGCGGGGAACTATGGCTACACCTTC; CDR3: CASSHPPAGNYGYTF
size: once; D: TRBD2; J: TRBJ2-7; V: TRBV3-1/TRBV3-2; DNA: TGTGCCAGCAGCCATGGACTAGCGGGAGAGGATGAGCAGTACTTC; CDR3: CASSHGLAGEDEQYF
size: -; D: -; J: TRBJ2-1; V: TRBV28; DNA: TGTGCCAGCAGCCTTACCTGGACCGGGACTGACACGGAGCAGTTCTTC; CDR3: CASSLTWTGTDTEQFF
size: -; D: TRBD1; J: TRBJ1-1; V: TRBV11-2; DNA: TGTGCCAGCAGCTTAGTAGAGGGGGCGAACACTGAAGCTTTCTTT; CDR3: CASSLVEGANTEAFF
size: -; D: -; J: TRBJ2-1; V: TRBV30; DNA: TGTGCCTGGAGTGTAAGATGGGCTAGCGACGGGGACAATGAGCAGTTCTTC; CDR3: CAWSVRWASDGDNEQFF
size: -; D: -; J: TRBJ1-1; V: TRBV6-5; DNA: TGTGCCAGCCGTACAGGCTCGATGAACACTGAAGCTTTCTTT; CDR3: CASRTGSMNTEAFF
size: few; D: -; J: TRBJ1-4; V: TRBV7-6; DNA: TGTGCCAGCAGCTTGGGCGACGGTGAAAAACTGTTTTTT; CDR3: CASSLGDGEKLFF
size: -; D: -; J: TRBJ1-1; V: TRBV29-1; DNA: TGCAGCGTTGAAGCAGGGCTTCGGGCTGAAGCTTTCTTT; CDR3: CSVEAGLRAEAFF
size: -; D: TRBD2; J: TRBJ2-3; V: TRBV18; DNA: TGTGCCAGCTCACCTAAAGCGGGAGTAACAGATACGCAGTATTTT; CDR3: CASSPKAGVTDTQYF
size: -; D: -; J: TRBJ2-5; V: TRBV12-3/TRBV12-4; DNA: TGTGCCAGCAGTTCTCGTAGAAAAGAGACCCAGTACTTC; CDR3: CASSSRRKETQYF
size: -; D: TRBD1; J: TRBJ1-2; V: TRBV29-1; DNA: TGCAGCGTTGATAATCAGGGGGCGTTTGGCTACACCTTC; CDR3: CSVDNQGAFGYTF
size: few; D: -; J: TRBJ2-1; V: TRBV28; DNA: TGTGCCAGCAGTTCCCCTGGCCAGCGGGTTTGGGGTGAGCAGTTCTTC; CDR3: CASSSPGQRVWGEQFF
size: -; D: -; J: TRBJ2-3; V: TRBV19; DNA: TGTGCCAGTAGTATAGGGGGCAGCGCAGATACGCAGTATTTT; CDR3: CASSIGGSADTQYF
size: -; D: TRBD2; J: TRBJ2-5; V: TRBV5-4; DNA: TGTGCCAGCAGCTTAGGACTAGCGGGCTTACAAGAGACCCAGTACTTC; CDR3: CASSLGLAGLQETQYF
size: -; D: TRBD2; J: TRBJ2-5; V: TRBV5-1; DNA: TGCGCCAGCAGCACGACTAGCGGAGATTACCAAGAGACCCAGTACTTC; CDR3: CASSTTSGDYQETQYF
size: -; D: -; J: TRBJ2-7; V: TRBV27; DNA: TGTGCCAGCATTTCGGCGGCCTCCTACGAGCAGTACTTC; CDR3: CASISAASYEQYF
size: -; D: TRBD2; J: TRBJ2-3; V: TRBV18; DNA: TGTGCCAGCACTAAGACTAGCGGGAGAGGCACAGATACGCAGTATTTT; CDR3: CASTKTSGRGTDTQYF
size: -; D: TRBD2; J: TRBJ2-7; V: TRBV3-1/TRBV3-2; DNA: TGTGCCAGCAGCCAGGGACTAGCGGGATACGAGCAGTACTTC; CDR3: CASSQGLAGYEQYF
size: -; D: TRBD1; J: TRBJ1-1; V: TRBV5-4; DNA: TGTGCCAGCAGCTTGGCCAGGGGGGCCAACACTGAAGCTTTCTTT; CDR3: CASSLARGANTEAFF
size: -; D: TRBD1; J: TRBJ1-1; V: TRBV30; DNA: TGTGCCTGGAGTGTACGATGGAGGGGGCAAAGGGGTATGAACACTGAAGCTTTCTTT; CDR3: CAWSVRWRGQRGMNTEAFF
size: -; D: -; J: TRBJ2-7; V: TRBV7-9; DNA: TGTGCCAGCGGAGGGAACATCCGCGAGCAGTACTTC; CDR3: CASGGNIREQYF
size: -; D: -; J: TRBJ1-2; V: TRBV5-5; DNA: TGTGCCAGCACATCAAATTTCTATGGCTACACCTTC; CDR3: CASTSNFYGYTF
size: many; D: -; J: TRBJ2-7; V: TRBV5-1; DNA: TGCGCCAGCAGCTCCGGAGGGGGGGAGGGCCTCGAGCAGTACTTC; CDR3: CASSSGGGEGLEQYF
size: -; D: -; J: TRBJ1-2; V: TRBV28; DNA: TGTGCCAGCAGTTTGGGCTTCTATGGCTACACCTTC; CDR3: CASSLGFYGYTF
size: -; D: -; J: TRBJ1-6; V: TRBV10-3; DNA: TGTGCCATCAGTCCTACAGGGCGGGTGGATTCACCCCTCCACTTT; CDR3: CAISPTGRVDSPLHF
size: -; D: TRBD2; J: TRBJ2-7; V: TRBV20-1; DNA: TGCAGTGCGAGCGGGGATCGCGAGCAGTACTTC; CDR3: CSASGDREQYF
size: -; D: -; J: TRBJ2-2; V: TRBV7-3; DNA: TGTGCCAGCAGCTTAGAGGGCGGACCCACCGGGGAGCTGTTTTTT; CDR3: CASSLEGGPTGELFF
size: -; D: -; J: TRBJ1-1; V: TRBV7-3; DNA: TGTGCCAGCAGCCCCACCCGGGGGAACACTGAAGCTTTCTTT; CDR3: CASSPTRGNTEAFF
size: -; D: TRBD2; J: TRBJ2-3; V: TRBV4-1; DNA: TGCGCCAGCAGCCCCACGCTAGCGGGAGGACTCACAGATACGCAGTATTTT; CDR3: CASSPTLAGGLTDTQYF
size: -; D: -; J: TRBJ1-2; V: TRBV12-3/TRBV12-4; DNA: TGTGCCGCCAAGGGCCAGGGAACTAATGGCTACACCTTC; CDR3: CAAKGQGTNGYTF
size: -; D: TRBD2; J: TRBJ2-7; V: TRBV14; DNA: TGTGCCAGCAGCCAAGTTCGGGGACTAGCGGCTGGGGAGCAGTACTTC; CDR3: CASSQVRGLAAGEQYF
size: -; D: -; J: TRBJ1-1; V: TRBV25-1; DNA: TGTGCCAGCAGTGTGTACAGGGATAGCACTGAAGCTTTCTTT; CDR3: CASSVYRDSTEAFF
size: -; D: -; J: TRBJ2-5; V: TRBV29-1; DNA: TGCAGCGTGTCCCCTTTCGGCGGGGAGACCCAGTACTTC; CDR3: CSVSPFGGETQYF
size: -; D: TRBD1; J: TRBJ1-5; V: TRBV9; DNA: TGTGCCAGCAGCAAGACCGGACAGGGCAATCAGCCCCAGCATTTT; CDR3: CASSKTGQGNQPQHF
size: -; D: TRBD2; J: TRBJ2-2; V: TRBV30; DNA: TGTGCCTGGAGTCCCTTAGACCCTCGACTAGCGGGAGGGGCTGGGGAGCTGTTTTTT; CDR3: CAWSPLDPRLAGGAGELFF
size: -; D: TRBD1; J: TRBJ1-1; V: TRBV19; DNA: TGTGCCAGTAAGACAGGGGCGCGGAACACTGAAGCTTTCTTT; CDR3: CASKTGARNTEAFF
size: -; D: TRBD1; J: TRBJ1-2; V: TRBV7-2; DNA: TGTGCCAGCAGCCCAAACCCGACAGGGCTGAACTATGGCTACACCTTC; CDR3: CASSPNPTGLNYGYTF
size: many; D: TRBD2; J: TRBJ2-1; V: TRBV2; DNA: TGTGCCAGCAGTGACTCCGGACTAGCGGGTAACAATGAGCAGTTCTTC; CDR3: CASSDSGLAGNNEQFF
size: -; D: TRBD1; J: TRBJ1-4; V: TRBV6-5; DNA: TGTGCCAGCAGTTTGGGGACAGCAACTAATGAAAAACTGTTTTTT; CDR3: CASSLGTATNEKLFF
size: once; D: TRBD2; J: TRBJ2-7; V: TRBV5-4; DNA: TGTGCCAGCAGTCCTGCGGGAGGCGAGCAGTACTTC; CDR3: CASSPAGGEQYF
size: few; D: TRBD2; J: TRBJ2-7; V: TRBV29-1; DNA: TGCAGCGCACGGACTAGCGGGGGGTCCTACGAGCAGTACTTC; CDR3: CSARTSGGSYEQYF
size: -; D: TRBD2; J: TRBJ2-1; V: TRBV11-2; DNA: TGTGCCAGCAGCTTGTCTAGCGGGAGGGCCGGAGAGCAGTTCTTC; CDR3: CASSLSSGRAGEQFF
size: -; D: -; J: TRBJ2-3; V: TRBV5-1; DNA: TGCGCCAGCAGCTCGCTAACGAGGGTTGATACGCAGTATTTT; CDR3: CASSSLTRVDTQYF
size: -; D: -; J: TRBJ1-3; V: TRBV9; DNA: TGTGCCAGCAGCAAGGACAGCCACTCTGGAAACACCATATATTTT; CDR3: CASSKDSHSGNTIYF
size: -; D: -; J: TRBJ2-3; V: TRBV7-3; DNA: TGTGCCAGCAGCCCGAAGCCGACTGGAGGATTTAGCACAGATACGCAGTATTTT; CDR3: CASSPKPTGGFSTDTQYF
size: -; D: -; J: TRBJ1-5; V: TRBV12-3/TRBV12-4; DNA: TGTGCCAGCAGTTTCTTGAGTGCGCCCCAGCATTTT; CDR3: CASSFLSAPQHF
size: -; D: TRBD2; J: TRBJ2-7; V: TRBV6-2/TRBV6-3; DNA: TGTGCCAGCAGTTACCACTCTCTAGCGGGAGGACAATACTACGAGCAGTACTTC; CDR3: CASSYHSLAGGQYYEQYF
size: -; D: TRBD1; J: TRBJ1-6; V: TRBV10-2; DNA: TGCGCCAGCAGGGAGACTGGACAGGAATCACCCCTCCACTTT; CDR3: CASRETGQESPLHF
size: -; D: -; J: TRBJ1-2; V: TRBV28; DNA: TGTGCCAGCAGTGCAGGGCCCTATGGCTACACCTTC; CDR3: CASSAGPYGYTF
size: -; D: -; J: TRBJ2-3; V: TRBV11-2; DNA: TGTGCCAGCAGCTTAGGTGGGCCTAGCACAGATACGCAGTATTTT; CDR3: CASSLGGPSTDTQYF